These 14 T cell receptor beta chains were sequenced from one sample in a study of cytomegalovirus exposure and HLA in healthy donors. The study ran its PCR with 60 Vbeta and 13 Jbeta primers. The method was immunoSEQ multiplex PCR; TCRdb's version includes in-frame clones alone and lacks a portion of them. The sample has some 110,000 clones, approximately 76% seen once. The source material was PBMCs. These receptors were taken from a man aged 50-59 years in good health and CMV-seropositive.

The rearrangement uses TRBV7-9 and TRBJ1-5, with D unresolved. Trimming left V 1 base short and J 0 bases short, with 7 bases between. The CDR3 length is 15 residues. The germline gives CDR1 SEHNR, CDR2 FQNEAQ (reference sequence). The DNA of the CDR3 is TGTGCCAGCAGCTTAGTCCCCCATAGCAATCAGCCCCAGCATTTT. It codes for CASSLVPHSNQPQHF.

V and J are TRBV6-6 and TRBJ2-2, with 7 bases matching TRBD1. CDR3 length: 14 amino acids. Losses at the gene ends were 8 bases for V and 4 bases for J; bases not matched to a gene: 7. Germline CDR1 and CDR2: MNHNY and SVGAGI (reference sequence). This chain's CDR3 is CASRDRVGTGELFF. As DNA, the CDR3 is TGTGCCAGCCGTGACAGGGTGGGCACCGGGGAGCTGTTTTTT.

This clone was recorded once. The gene calls are TRBV9 and TRBJ1-5; D possibly corresponds to TRBD1 (5 bases). V lost 0 bases to trimming and J lost 0 bases, with 10 bases between them. The germline V gene encodes CDR1 SGDLS and CDR2 YYNGEE. The CDR3 is made up of 16 amino acids. Here the CDR3 DNA reads TGTGCCAGCAGCGTAGGTCCGGGGGTTAGCAATCAGCCCCAGCATTTT. Translated: CASSVGPGVSNQPQHF.

This chain connects TRBV7-2 to TRBJ1-4; 7 nucleotides match TRBD1. V trimming: 5 bases; J trimming: 11 bases; junction bases outside the gene matches: 5. This CDR3 region has 12 residues. The germline V gene encodes CDR1 SGHTA and CDR2 FQGNSA. The CDR3 nucleotides are TGTGCCAGCAGCACCGGACAGGATAAACTGTTTTTT. Translation: CASSTGQDKLFF.

This rearrangement joins TRBV13 to TRBJ1-4; D might be TRBD1 (6 bases). This CDR3 comprises 15 residues. Deletions cut 2 bases from V and 5 bases from J, with 12 bases between. CDR1 is PRHDT, CDR2 FYEKMQ, per germline (reference sequence). This CDR3 reads CASSLPGVGNEKLFF. In DNA, the CDR3 is TGTGCCAGCAGCTTACCAGGGGTGGGGAATGAAAAACTGTTTTTT.

The rearrangement joins TRBV11-2 to TRBJ2-3; D might be TRBD2 (7 bases). Germline CDR1 reads SGHAT; CDR2 reads FQNNGV. Trimming removed 0 bases from V and 3 bases from J, with 16 bases in between. This CDR3 spans 17 amino acids. For the CDR3, the DNA is TGTGCCAGCAGCTTAGATCGGCGGGGGCGGGTGACAGATACGCAGTATTTT. It yields the protein CASSLDRRGRVTDTQYF. The complete variable domain, with remaining parts taken from reference TRBV11-2 and TRBJ2-3, reads EAGVAQSPRYKIIEKRQSVAFWCNPISGHATLYWYQQILGQGPKLLIQFQNNGVVDDSQLPKDRFSAERLKGVDSTLKIQPAKLEDSAVYLCASSLDRRGRVTDTQYFGPGTRLTVL.

This chain uses TRBV13 with TRBJ2-3; the D is unclear. Trimming stripped 2 bases from V and 0 bases from J, with 6 bases between. Germline V gives CDR1 PRHDT, CDR2 FYEKMQ (reference sequence). The CDR3 runs to 14 residues. CDR3 sequence (DNA): TGTGCCAGCAGCTTATATCCTAGCACAGATACGCAGTATTTT. Its translation is CASSLYPSTDTQYF.

The chain recombines TRBV25-1 with TRBJ2-7; TRBD1 matches 9 bases. Germline-derived CDR1 and CDR2 are MGHDK and SYGVNS. The CDR3 contains 14 residues. The J segment lost 2 bases and the V segment lost 2 bases, leaving 1 base of the junction unmatched. The CDR3 reads CASSEGDRAYEQYF. The CDR3 DNA sequence: TGTGCCAGCAGTGAAGGGGACAGGGCCTACGAGCAGTACTTC.

V usage is TRBV10-2 and J usage is TRBJ2-4, with D tentatively TRBD2 (6 bases). Between the trimmed V and J ends, which lost 4 bases and 6 bases, there was a span of 13 bases. Germline V gives CDR1 WSHSY, CDR2 SAAADI. The CDR3 contains 14 residues. CDR3 bases: TGCGCCAGCAGTGTCGGCGGGGATGGAAACATTCAGTACTTC. Protein product: CASSVGGDGNIQYF.

The CDR3 is CASSRRQVRQNIQYF. CDR3 nucleotides: TGTGCCAGCAGCCGTCGACAGGTTCGGCAAAACATTCAGTACTTC. The chain recombines TRBV28 with TRBJ2-4; D is perhaps TRBD1 (6 bases). The CDR3 runs 15 residues. Germline CDR1 is MDHEN and CDR2 is SYDVKM. The V end lost 6 bases, the J end lost 5 bases, and 17 bases lay between the germline ends. Full variable domain (outside the CDR3, taken from reference TRBV28 and TRBJ2-4): DVKVTQSSRYLVKRTGEKVFLECVQDMDHENMFWYRQDPGLGLRLIYFSYDVKMKEKGDIPEGYSVSREKKERFSLILESASTNQTSMYLCASSRRQVRQNIQYFGAGTRLSVL.

The V call is TRBV5-4, the J call TRBJ2-2, with 8 nucleotides matching TRBD1. The junction had 6 bases not matched to a gene; V was cut back by 4 bases and J by 4 bases. Looked up from germline, CDR1 is SGHNT and CDR2 is YYREEE (reference sequence). This CDR3 spans 15 amino acids. CDR3 sequence reads: CASSRGTGRTGELFF. CDR3 in DNA: TGTGCCAGCAGCCGGGGGACAGGTCGCACCGGGGAGCTGTTTTTT.

The chain joins TRBV2 to TRBJ2-1, with 11 positions matching TRBD2. Germline values: CDR1 SNHLY, CDR2 FYNNEI. The CDR3 is 13 amino acids. V gave up 1 base and J gave up 14 bases; unmatched junction bases: 4. DNA of the CDR3: TGTGCCAGCAGTGAAGAGAGACTAGCGGGAAAGTTCTTC. Residues: CASSEERLAGKFF.

This chain uses TRBV18 with TRBJ2-5; TRBD1 aligns across 8 bases. The ends lost 1 base at V and 4 bases at J; junction bases unmatched: 8. The CDR3 consists of 16 residues. CDR1 KGHSH and CDR2 LQKENI come from the germline V gene. CDR3 in amino acids: CASSPQGQAKSETQYF. The CDR3 DNA reads as TGTGCCAGCTCACCACAGGGACAGGCAAAATCAGAGACCCAGTACTTC.

This clone was detected a few times. CDR3 amino acids: CASSLAGGAAEQFF. The CDR3 DNA sequence: TGTGCCAGCAGCTTAGCCGGGGGGGCTGCTGAGCAGTTCTTC. The gene calls are TRBV11-2 and TRBJ2-1, with 8 bases fitting TRBD2. With 1 base clipped from V and 9 bases from J, the junction kept 5 bases outside the gene matches. Looked up from germline, CDR1 is SGHAT and CDR2 is FQNNGV. The CDR3 is made up of 14 amino acids.